This entry concerns a single T cell receptor (beta chain). Its antigen specificity is not known. Base qualities are not at hand, and no much larger clone is one base apart. The germline V gene encodes CDR1 MGHRA and CDR2 YSYEKL. The V end gives up 2 bases and the J end 4 bases, leaving 7 bases in the junction not matched to a gene. The cysteine opens and the phenylalanine closes a CDR3 of 15 amino acids. The DNA shown is the 45-base CDR3, in frame from base 1. The entire isolated RNA was reverse transcribed using the High Capacity cDNA Reverse Transcription Kit, and thus expressed TCRB transcripts were sequenced. Naive, central memory and regulatory T cell samples underwent deep immunoSEQ sequencing, averaging approximately 3.5 million total reads per sample. After sorted cells were lysed in RLT buffer, RNA was extracted with DNase-treated RNeasy Micro or Mini kits, with the choice depending on cell number. To prevent cross-contamination, every cell subset was processed on its own, while patient and healthy donor samples were processed together. Using the immunoSEQ multiplex PCR, TCRB sequences were amplified from cDNA into 87-bp fragments spanning the CDR3 region. Amplicons were sequenced on the Illumina HiSeq platform. On the study's bioinformatics: Synthetic template baselines were used to correct PCR bias computationally, reads within Hamming distance 2 were collapsed, and singletons that could not be merged were discarded. Reads were aligned against IMGT so that V, D and J genes, CDR3 length and insertions or deletions at six rearrangement sites could be assigned. Clonotype counts were normalized to sorted cell number within each subset before computing true diversity and Gini coefficients with the tcR R package. The overlap coefficient, calculated on TCRB nucleotide sequences, was used to measure repertoire sharing. This immuneACCESS table, as held by TCRdb, lists in-frame sequences with V and J called but not all clones. Of the missing ones, under half trace to an unresolved V gene in checked studies; the others have no known cause. That table supplies the V and J calls and clone size; D and trimming were determined from the DNA. The table for this sample lists some 160,000 clones; 7.5% to 9.5% of them were counted only once. In total, the top ten clones hold 0.45% to 0.6% of the sample.

The sample originates from a study of beta chain features in type 1 diabetes (dated by TCRdb to the late 2010s). As for the study more broadly: No differences in mean age, gender distribution, total cell number or subset yield were found between patients and healthy donors. A total of around 100 million sorted cells were examined across all samples, and RNA yield correlated strongly with the number of cells per subset. In the study, TCRB repertoires of sorted circulating CD4+ T cell subsets from recently diagnosed type 1 diabetes patients were compared with those of matched healthy donors. Regulatory and stem cell-like memory subsets were obtained from only 8 patients and about eight healthy donors, while naive and central memory subsets were obtained from all 30 or so donors.

General conclusions and limits of the study: Because small numbers of individuals were included in the HLA sub-analyses, any influence of HLA type on TCRB rearrangement was left unresolved. Patients with type 1 diabetes made fewer insertions and deleted more nucleotides at VDJ recombination sites, implying thymic rearrangement abnormalities. Because cDNA rather than genomic DNA was sequenced, highly expressing activated cells could have been over-represented, although no difference in activation and CD3 levels was found between groups. Naive, central memory and regulatory TCRB repertoires appeared more similar among patients than among healthy donors. Shorter templates might have been favored by PCR, but patient and control samples were amplified and corrected together, so both groups would have been affected equally by any skew. In all four CD4+ subsets, TCRB CDR3 length was moderately but significantly shorter in type 1 diabetes patients.

Each donor gave one peripheral blood draw, averaging roughly 100 mL, which was collected into heparinised tubes. A BD FACSAria II was used to sort naive, central memory, regulatory and stem cell-like memory CD4+ T cells with a panel that included CD45RO, CCR7, CD25, CD127, CD95 and CD27. All sorted populations exceeded 95% purity. PBMCs were separated immediately by Lymphoprep density gradient centrifugation and were stained directly, without being cultured. Samples were stained and sorted in pairs, with one healthy donor and one patient per experiment, so that batch effects were minimized. Sequenced: central memory CD4+ T cells from blood. The chain is assembled from TRBV4-1 and TRBJ1-2; TRBD1 lines up with 7 middle nucleotides. The TCR was taken from a woman aged 18-35 years with type 1 diabetes. The bases read TGCGCCAGCAGCCAAACCGAACAGGGGACCTATGGCTACACCTTC. The translation is CASSQTEQGTYGYTF.